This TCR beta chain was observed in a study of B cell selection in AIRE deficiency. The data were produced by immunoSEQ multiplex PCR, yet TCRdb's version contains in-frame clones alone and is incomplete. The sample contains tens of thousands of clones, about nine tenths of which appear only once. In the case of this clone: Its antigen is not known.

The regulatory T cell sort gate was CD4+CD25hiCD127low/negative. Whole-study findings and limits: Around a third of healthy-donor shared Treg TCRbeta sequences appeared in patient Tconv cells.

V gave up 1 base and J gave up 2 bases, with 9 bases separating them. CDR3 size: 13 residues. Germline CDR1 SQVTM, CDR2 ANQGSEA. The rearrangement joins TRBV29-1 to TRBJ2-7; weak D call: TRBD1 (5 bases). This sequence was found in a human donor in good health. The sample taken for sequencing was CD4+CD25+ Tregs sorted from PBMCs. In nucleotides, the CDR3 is TGCAGCGTTGAAGGTCAGGGCGCCTACGAGCAGTACTTC. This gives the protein CSVEGQGAYEQYF.